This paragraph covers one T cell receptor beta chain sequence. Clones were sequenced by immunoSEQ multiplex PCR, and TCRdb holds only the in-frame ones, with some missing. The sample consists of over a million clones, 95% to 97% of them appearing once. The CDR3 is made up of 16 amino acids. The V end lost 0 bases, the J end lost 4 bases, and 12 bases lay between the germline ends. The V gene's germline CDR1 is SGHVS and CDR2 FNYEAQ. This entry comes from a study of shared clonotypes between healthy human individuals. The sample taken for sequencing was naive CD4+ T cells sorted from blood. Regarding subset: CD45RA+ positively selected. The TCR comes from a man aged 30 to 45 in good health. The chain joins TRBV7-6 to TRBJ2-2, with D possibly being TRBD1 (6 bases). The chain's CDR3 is CASSLAGARGTGELFF. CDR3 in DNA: TGTGCCAGCAGCTTAGCGGGGGCACGGGGCACCGGGGAGCTGTTTTTT. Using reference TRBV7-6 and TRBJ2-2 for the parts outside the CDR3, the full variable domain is GAGVSQSPRYKVTKRGQDVALRCDPISGHVSLYWYRQALGQGPEFLTYFNYEAQQDKSGLPNDRFSAERPEGSISTLTIQRTEQRDSAMYRCASSLAGARGTGELFFGEGSRLTVL.